The clone carrying this T cell receptor beta chain was picked up a small number of times. Its antigen is currently unknown. Each sample yielded at least 5.5 micrograms of PBMC total RNA. The data were taken from a study of blood T cells in healthy people across ages. Broader study findings: Per million T cells, TCR beta diversity dropped roughly linearly as age increased.

Next came a second PCR, run for roughly 7 to 12 cycles, which used a sample-barcoded 5' primer along with a J-beta primer mix. Each cDNA molecule, via a template-switch adaptor with 12 random nucleotides, was tagged. All samples gave at least 2.5 million CDR3-containing paired-end reads. TCRdb ran MiXCR on the 5' RACE reads and lists one entry per CDR3 protein. The sample holds about 640,000 distinct CDR3 sequences, approximately 30% seen once. The V end was cut by 0 bases, the J end by 8 bases, with 11 bases between. This CDR3 has 14 residues. The germline V gene encodes CDR1 LGHNA and CDR2 YNFKEQ. The chain couples TRBV4-2 to TRBJ1-5; D not resolved. The receptor was derived from a woman older than 75 in good health. Sequencing was performed on blood. Written as DNA, the CDR3 is TGTGCCAGCAGCCAAGATTGGGGAAAGGAGCCCCAGCATTTT. Translation: CASSQDWGKEPQHF.